The clone carrying this T cell receptor beta chain was detected a few times. Its matching antigen is unknown. CDR3 length equals 17 residues. The germline gives CDR1 MNHGY, CDR2 SAAAGT. V lost 5 bases to trimming and J lost 9 bases, with 26 bases between them. The sample originates from a study of T cells in localized non-small cell lung cancer. Notes on the study in general: Measurement of T cell clonality placed uninvolved adjacent lung highest, above the level in tumor.

Here immunoSEQ multiplex PCR was the method, and the copy in TCRdb shows in-frame clones only, minus some. The top ten clones hold approximately 15% of a sample with hundreds of clones, under 20% of them seen once. The receptor's source is a male donor at least 60 years old with stage I lung adenocarcinoma. Sequenced here: lung tumor tissue, sampled before any cancer treatment. The genes are TRBV6-8 and TRBJ2-1, with D unresolved. In DNA form, the CDR3 reads TGTGCCAGCAGTCACACCGCTCGAAAGGCGGAGCGAGGTGAGCAGTTCTTC. It translates to CASSHTARKAERGEQFF.